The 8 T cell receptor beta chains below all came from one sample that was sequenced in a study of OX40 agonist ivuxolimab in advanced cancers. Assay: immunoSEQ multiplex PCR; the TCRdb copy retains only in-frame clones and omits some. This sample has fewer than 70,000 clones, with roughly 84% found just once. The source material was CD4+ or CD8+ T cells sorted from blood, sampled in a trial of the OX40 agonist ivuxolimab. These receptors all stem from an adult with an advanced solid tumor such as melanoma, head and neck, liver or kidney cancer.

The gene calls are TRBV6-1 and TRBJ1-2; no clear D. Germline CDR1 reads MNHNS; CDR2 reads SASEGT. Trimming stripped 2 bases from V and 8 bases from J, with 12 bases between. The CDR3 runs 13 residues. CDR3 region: CASSELDPYGYTF. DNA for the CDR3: TGTGCCAGCAGTGAACTGGATCCTTACGGCTACACCTTC.

The CDR3 DNA reads TGTGCCAGCAGTTACTCGGTAGGAGGGAGGAATTCACCCCTCCACTTT. Protein sequence: CASSYSVGGRNSPLHF. The rearrangement joins TRBV6-6 to TRBJ1-6; D unresolved. This CDR3 has 16 amino acids. The V gene lost 0 bases and the J gene lost 7 bases, with 13 bases spanning the gap. From germline, CDR1 is MNHNY and CDR2 SVGAGI (reference sequence).

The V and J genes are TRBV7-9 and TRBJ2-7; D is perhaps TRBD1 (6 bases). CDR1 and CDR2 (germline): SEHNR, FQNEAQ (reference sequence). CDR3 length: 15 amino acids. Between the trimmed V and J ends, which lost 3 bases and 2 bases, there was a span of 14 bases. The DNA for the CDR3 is TGTGCCAGCAGCTTGGTAGGGACACGGACCTACGAGCAGTACTTC. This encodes CASSLVGTRTYEQYF.

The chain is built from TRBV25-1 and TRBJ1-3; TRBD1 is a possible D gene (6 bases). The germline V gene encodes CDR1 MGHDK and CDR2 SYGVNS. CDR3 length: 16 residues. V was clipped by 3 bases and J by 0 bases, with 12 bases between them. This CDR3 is CASSDRQAISGNTIYF. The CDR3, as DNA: TGTGCCAGCAGTGATCGACAGGCCATCTCTGGAAACACCATATATTTT.

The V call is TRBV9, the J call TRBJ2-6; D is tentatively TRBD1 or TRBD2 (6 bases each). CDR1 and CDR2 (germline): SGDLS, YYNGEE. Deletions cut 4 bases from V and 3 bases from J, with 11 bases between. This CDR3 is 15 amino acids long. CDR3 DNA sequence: TGTGCCAGCAGCTTCGGGGGCCTTGGGGCCAACGTCCTGACTTTC. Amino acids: CASSFGGLGANVLTF.

Here the CDR3 DNA reads TGTGCCAGCAGCTTAGAGACAGGGGGTATCGAGCAGTACTTC. It translates to CASSLETGGIEQYF. V usage is TRBV7-6 and J usage is TRBJ2-7, with 9 bases fitting TRBD1. This CDR3 contains 14 residues. The germline gives CDR1 SGHVS, CDR2 FNYEAQ. With V trimmed by 1 base and J by 6 bases, 4 bases remained unmatched.

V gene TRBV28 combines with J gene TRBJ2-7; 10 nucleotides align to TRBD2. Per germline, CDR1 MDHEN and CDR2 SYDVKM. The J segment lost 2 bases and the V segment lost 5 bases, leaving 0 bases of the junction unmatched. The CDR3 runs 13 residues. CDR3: CASSLAGAYEQYF. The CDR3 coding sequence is TGTGCCAGCAGTCTAGCGGGGGCCTACGAGCAGTACTTC.

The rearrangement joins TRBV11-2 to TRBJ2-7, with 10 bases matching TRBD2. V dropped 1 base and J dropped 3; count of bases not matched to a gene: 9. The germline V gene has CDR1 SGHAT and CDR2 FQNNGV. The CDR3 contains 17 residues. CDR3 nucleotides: TGTGCCAGCAGCTTAGGGCCCTTAGCGGGAGGTTACTACGAGCAGTACTTC. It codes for CASSLGPLAGGYYEQYF.